This passage covers 19 T cell receptor beta chains from one sample sequenced in a study of T-cell memory formation after mild COVID-19 (dated by TCRdb to the early 2020s). Library preparation employed 5' RACE. The data were produced on an Illumina NovaSeq 6000. Using fastp at Q25 and MiXCR, TCRdb reprocessed the public reads and kept productive beta chains. Rows merge per CDR3 protein into single entries with the most common DNA and genes. For this sample there are roughly 350,000 distinct CDR3 sequences; roughly 13% appear just once. Together, the top ten hold about a fifth of the sample. The source material was PBMCs or a T cell subset sorted from them (not recorded which). These receptor sequences come from a man between 18 and 35 years old who had mild COVID-19 (a few samples of this study predate the infection). The sample titles of this study are shuffled in the database, so cell type and time point are left out; the donor was told from shared clones.

This clonotype was seen repeatedly, ten times or more. The V gene is TRBV6-5, the J gene TRBJ1-2; D ambiguous. The CDR3 sequence is 13 residues long. V lost 5 bases and J 6 bases, leaving 13 bases between the germline ends. Germline V gives CDR1 MNHEY, CDR2 SVGAGI. The CDR3 spells CASSTWGNDGYTF. Written as DNA, the CDR3 is TGTGCCAGCAGTACTTGGGGAAACGATGGCTACACCTTC.

This clonotype occurred many times. The chain joins TRBV11-2 to TRBJ2-1, with TRBD2 identical over 8 bases. The germline V gene encodes CDR1 SGHAT and CDR2 FQNNGV. V gave up 2 bases and J gave up 1 base; unmatched junction bases: 1. The CDR3 loop spans 15 amino acids. CDR3 in DNA: TGTGCCAGCAGCTTATTAGCGGGGTCCTACAATGAGCAGTTCTTC. This translates into CASSLLAGSYNEQFF.

This chain connects TRBV18 to TRBJ1-1, with D hard to call. Germline loops: CDR1 KGHSH, CDR2 LQKENI. The CDR3 runs 16 residues. Trimming shortened V by 3 bases and J by 0 bases, and 14 bases separated the two germline ends. The CDR3 is CASSPRLGGMNTEAFF. For the CDR3, the DNA is TGTGCCAGCTCACCGAGGCTGGGAGGGATGAACACTGAAGCTTTCTTT.

The chain recombines TRBV18 with TRBJ2-3; D is possibly TRBD2 (6 bases). V lost 6 bases and J lost 0, with 13 bases in between. This CDR3 has 15 residues. The germline gives CDR1 KGHSH, CDR2 LQKENI. This CDR3 reads CASSIGGVSTDTQYF. The CDR3 DNA follows: TGTGCCAGCTCGATCGGAGGGGTCAGCACAGATACGCAGTATTTT. Based on the CDR3 plus reference TRBV18 and TRBJ2-3, the full variable domain is NAGVMQNPRHLVRRRGQEARLRCSPMKGHSHVYWYRQLPEEGLKFMVYLQKENIIDESGMPKERFSAEFPKEGPSILRIQQVVRGDSAAYFCASSIGGVSTDTQYFGPGTRLTVL.

This clonotype came up a few times. CDR3: CATLGGQGTRTGELFF. CDR3 DNA: TGTGCCACCCTGGGTGGACAGGGCACCCGGACCGGGGAGCTGTTTTTT. The chain links TRBV2 to TRBJ2-2; 8 bases agree with TRBD1. The CDR3 runs to 16 residues. The V gene end was trimmed by 10 bases and the J gene end by 5 bases; junction bases not matched to a gene: 15. Germline V gene sequence: CDR1 SNHLY, CDR2 FYNNEI.

This clonotype was counted only a few times. The chain is built from TRBV7-2 and TRBJ2-7; TRBD1 matches at 10 bases. The germline V gene encodes CDR1 SGHTA and CDR2 FQGNSA. Losses at the gene ends were 7 bases for V and 6 bases for J; bases not matched to a gene: 15. The CDR3 consists of 16 residues. This chain's CDR3 is CASTEVVMRTGGEQYF. Here the CDR3 DNA reads TGTGCCAGCACCGAGGTGGTCATGCGGACAGGGGGCGAGCAGTACTTC.

This rearrangement joins TRBV5-1 to TRBJ2-1, with 8 bases that match TRBD2. V trimming: 4 bases; J trimming: 9 bases; junction bases outside the gene matches: 12. The CDR3 spans 15 residues. Germline V gives CDR1 SGHRS, CDR2 YFSETQ. CDR3 bases: TGCGCCAGCAGCCCCTATAGCGGGATAGGCCGTGAGCAGTTCTTC. Protein product: CASSPYSGIGREQFF.

This clonotype was counted ten times or more. The V gene is TRBV4-2, the J gene TRBJ2-5; TRBD2 agrees at 8 bases. V was clipped by 0 bases and J by 4 bases; unmatched bases: 4. The CDR3 totals 15 residues. CDR1 and CDR2 (germline): LGHNA, YNFKEQ. CDR3 in DNA: TGTGCCAGCAGCCAAGAACGGGGGGGCCGAGAGACCCAGTACTTC. It translates to CASSQERGGRETQYF.

This clonotype was found many times. This chain uses TRBV6-5 with TRBJ2-5, with no clear D. Trimming stripped 2 bases from V and 4 bases from J, with 8 bases between. Per the germline V gene, CDR1 is MNHEY and CDR2 is SVGAGI. The CDR3 contains 13 residues. CDR3 DNA: TGTGCCAGCAGTTACGGGGTTGGAGAGACCCAGTACTTC. Its protein is CASSYGVGETQYF.

This rearrangement joins TRBV6-2 or TRBV6-3 to TRBJ2-7, with D possibly being TRBD1 or TRBD2 (6 bases each). V lost 6 bases and J lost 1, with 22 bases in between. Germline V gene lookup returns CDR1 MNHEY and CDR2 SVGEGT. This CDR3 region has 17 residues. CDR3 region: CASSPRMGGFLSYEQYF. Written as DNA, the CDR3 is TGTGCCAGCAGCCCGCGTATGGGGGGCTTCCTATCCTACGAGCAGTACTTC.

This sequence joins TRBV10-3 and TRBJ2-7, with D tentatively TRBD1 (6 bases). V lost 0 bases, J lost 6 bases, and 15 bases lay in between. Germline CDR1 ENHRY, CDR2 SYGVKD. CDR3 size: 15 residues. CDR3 amino acids: CAISESVTGLREQYF. The CDR3 coding sequence is TGTGCCATCAGTGAGTCTGTGACAGGTCTACGCGAGCAGTACTTC.

As DNA, the CDR3 is TGTGCCAGCAGTCGCGGGGCGGGGGAGGGTCAGCCCCAGCATTTT. Amino acid sequence: CASSRGAGEGQPQHF. V is TRBV12-3 or TRBV12-4 and J is TRBJ1-5; D possibly corresponds to TRBD1 (5 bases). V gave up 5 bases and J gave up 6 bases, with 17 bases separating them. This CDR3 spans 15 amino acids.

The chain carries TRBV20-1 and TRBJ1-1; possible D gene TRBD1, 5 bases. The CDR3 covers 15 residues. Germline loops: CDR1 DFQATT, CDR2 SNEGSKA (reference sequence). V was shortened by 1 base and J by 1 base, with 13 bases between the two germline ends. This CDR3 reads CSARGYPGGNTEAFF. Written as DNA, the CDR3 is TGCAGTGCTAGAGGCTACCCGGGGGGGAACACTGAAGCTTTCTTT.

The CDR3 nucleotides read TGTGCCAGCAGCCCCCCGGCCACCGGGACAACATACACCGGGGAGCTGTTTTTT. Protein: CASSPPATGTTYTGELFF. This chain connects TRBV7-6 to TRBJ2-2; possibly TRBD1 for D (6 bases). Deletions cut 5 bases from V and 3 bases from J, with 22 bases between. The CDR3 extends over 18 amino acids. The germline gives CDR1 SGHVS, CDR2 FNYEAQ.

Only a few counts were recorded for this clonotype. The gene calls are TRBV4-2 and TRBJ1-6; tentatively, D is TRBD1 (5 bases). Trimming removed 1 base from V and 10 bases from J, with 14 bases in between. Germline V gene data show CDR1 as LGHNA and CDR2 as YNFKEQ. This CDR3 is 15 amino acids long. The CDR3 region is CASSQGEGSGSPLHF. CDR3 bases: TGTGCCAGCAGCCAAGGCGAGGGGTCGGGGTCACCCCTCCACTTT.

In its sample, this clonotype was seen a few times. V and J are TRBV6-2 or TRBV6-3 and TRBJ2-1, with D possibly TRBD2 on 5 matching bases. From germline, CDR1 is MNHEY and CDR2 SVGEGT. V lost 5 bases and J lost 9, with 17 bases in between. CDR3 size: 14 residues. The CDR3, as DNA: TGTGCCAGCAGTACCGGACTGGCCTGGGCTGAGCAGTTCTTC. It is translated as CASSTGLAWAEQFF.

V is TRBV5-5 and J is TRBJ1-1; no clear D. Germline CDR1 reads SGHKS; CDR2 reads YYEKEE (reference sequence). This CDR3 spans 14 amino acids. V was cut by 4 bases and J by 6 bases, with 16 bases left in between. This CDR3 is CASSRVGAAPEAFF. The CDR3 DNA sequence: TGTGCCAGCAGCCGCGTCGGAGCCGCCCCTGAAGCTTTCTTT. Full variable domain (remainder filled in from reference TRBV5-5 and TRBJ1-1): DAGVTQSPTHLIKTRGQQVTLRCSPISGHKSVSWYQQVLGQGPQFIFQYYEKEERGRGNFPDRFSARQFPNYSSELNVNALLLGDSALYLCASSRVGAAPEAFFGQGTRLTVV.

In its sample, this clonotype was seen a few times. The genes are TRBV5-1 and TRBJ2-5; D could derive from TRBD1 or TRBD2 (6 bases each). Per germline, CDR1 SGHRS and CDR2 YFSETQ. Trimming took off 4 bases at V and 5 bases at J, with 18 bases between the two ends. The length of the CDR3 is 15 residues. The CDR3 sequence: CASSRTGAGGETQYF. CDR3 nucleotides: TGCGCCAGCAGCCGAACGGGGGCCGGTGGGGAGACCCAGTACTTC. Variable domain in full (rest from reference TRBV5-1 and TRBJ2-5): KAGVTQTPRYLIKTRGQQVTLSCSPISGHRSVSWYQQTPGQGLQFLFEYFSETQRNKGNFPGRFSGRQFSNSRSEMNVSTLELGDSALYLCASSRTGAGGETQYFGPGTRLLVL.

This sequence joins TRBV4-3 and TRBJ1-1; D unclear. The germline V gene encodes CDR1 LGHNA and CDR2 YSLEER. The CDR3 has 15 residues. The germline V and J ends were trimmed by 0 bases and 1 base, with 9 bases remaining between them. The CDR3 region is CASSQDLKGNTEAFF. CDR3 DNA sequence: TGCGCCAGCAGCCAAGATCTTAAGGGGAACACTGAAGCTTTCTTT.